The 28 T cell receptor beta chains below come from one sample, sequenced in a study of neurological immune-mediated disorders. Using its own MiXCR run on the 5' RACE reads, TCRdb lists one record per CDR3 protein. The sample contains 25,000 to 35,000 distinct CDR3 sequences, roughly a sixth of which appear only once. As for time point: technical triplicate 3. The sample consisted of CD4+ T cells from blood. These receptor sequences come from a female donor with HTLV-1-associated myelopathy (HAM/TSP).

In its sample, this clonotype was seen many times. The rearrangement joins TRBV20-1 to TRBJ2-1; 9 bases are shared with TRBD2. There are 14 residues in the CDR3. Germline CDR1 DFQATT, CDR2 SNEGSKA (reference sequence). V shed 6 bases, J shed 3 bases, and the junction held 6 bases outside the gene matches. The CDR3 coding sequence is TGCAGTGCAGGCCGGACTAGCGACTACAATGAGCAGTTCTTC. It yields the protein CSAGRTSDYNEQFF.

This clonotype was recorded at least ten times. The rearrangement links TRBV12-3 or TRBV12-4 to TRBJ1-1; no definite D call. V lost 2 bases and J lost 4, with 5 bases in between. The CDR3 consists of 12 residues. CDR3 nucleotide sequence: TGTGCCAGCAGTTTAACGCGCACTGAAGCTTTCTTT. Protein sequence: CASSLTRTEAFF.

This clonotype was seen many times. The chain is built from TRBV2 and TRBJ1-5; tentatively, D is TRBD1 (6 bases). CDR3 length equals 14 residues. In germline, CDR1 is SNHLY, CDR2 FYNNEI. Trimming took off 4 bases at V and 6 bases at J, with 13 bases between the two ends. In nucleotides, the CDR3 is TGTGCCAGCAGTGCTGGGGGCGAAGGTCAGCCCCAGCATTTT. This gives the protein CASSAGGEGQPQHF.

This clonotype was detected many times. This chain uses TRBV30 with TRBJ2-1; tentative D call: TRBD2 (6 bases). The V and J ends lost 3 bases and 8 bases respectively, with 20 bases between them. The CDR3 spans 15 residues. The V gene's germline CDR1 is GTSNPN and CDR2 SVGIG (reference sequence). CDR3 region: CAWRPPGLTRDEQFF. The CDR3 DNA reads TGTGCCTGGAGGCCCCCGGGACTTACGAGGGATGAGCAGTTCTTC.

By its share, this clonotype is medium-sized. The V and J genes are TRBV29-1 and TRBJ2-3; 8 bases are a match to TRBD2. V was clipped by 6 bases and J by 2 bases; unmatched bases: 7. The length of the CDR3 is 14 residues. Germline-derived CDR1 and CDR2 are SQVTM and ANQGSEA. The CDR3 reads CSVVAGTDTDTQYF. The CDR3 DNA is TGCAGCGTGGTAGCGGGGACTGACACAGATACGCAGTATTTT.

This clonotype was seen many times. The chain is built from TRBV27 and TRBJ2-3; D unclear. Trimming left V 5 bases short and J 8 bases short, with 14 bases between. Per germline, CDR1 MNHEY and CDR2 SMNVEV (reference sequence). The CDR3 loop spans 13 amino acids. The CDR3 region has the DNA TGTGCCAGCAGTCCCCAGCAGCTTGGTACGCAGTATTTT. Its protein is CASSPQQLGTQYF.

By its share, this clonotype is medium-sized. The CDR3 spells CASSARTGGLTGELFF. The CDR3 DNA sequence: TGTGCCAGCAGTGCCCGGACAGGGGGATTAACCGGGGAGCTGTTTTTT. V gene TRBV12-3 or TRBV12-4 combines with J gene TRBJ2-2; TRBD1 matches 10 bases. The CDR3 is 16 residues long. Trimming cost V 5 bases and J 5 bases; bases outside gene matches: 8.

The chain employs TRBV29-1 and TRBJ2-3; D ambiguous. The ends were cut back, 3 bases at V and 6 bases at J, with 10 bases in the middle. The CDR3 has 12 amino acids. Germline V lookup: CDR1 SQVTM, CDR2 ANQGSEA. The CDR3 protein is CSVEEPRDTQYF. The CDR3 DNA reads TGCAGCGTTGAGGAGCCCAGGGATACGCAGTATTTT.

This clonotype was found many times. The chain couples TRBV6-1 to TRBJ2-7, with D unresolved. Between the trimmed V and J ends, which lost 2 bases and 4 bases, there was a span of 15 bases. The CDR3 totals 15 residues. Germline loops: CDR1 MNHNS, CDR2 SASEGT. The chain's CDR3 is CASSERVGDPYEQYF. In nucleotides, the CDR3 is TGTGCCAGCAGTGAACGGGTCGGAGACCCTTACGAGCAGTACTTC.

This clonotype is large (0.1 to 1%). V is TRBV7-2 and J is TRBJ2-5, with D perhaps given as TRBD1 or TRBD2 (6 bases each). CDR1 is SGHTA and CDR2 is FQGNSA in the germline V gene. The CDR3 covers 17 residues. V was clipped by 4 bases and J by 4 bases, with 22 bases between them. CDR3 DNA sequence: TGTGCCAGCAGCTCACAAGCGTCGGGGGCCCTGCTAGAGACCCAGTACTTC. Translated: CASSSQASGALLETQYF.

This clonotype was observed many times. The chain couples TRBV6-5 to TRBJ1-5, with D unresolved. Germline assignment: CDR1 MNHEY and CDR2 SVGAGI. This CDR3 spans 15 amino acids. V dropped 0 bases and J dropped 0 bases, with 6 bases sitting between them. CDR3 region: CASSYSFNSNQPQHF. CDR3 coding DNA: TGTGCCAGCAGTTACTCGTTCAATAGCAATCAGCCCCAGCATTTT.

This clonotype was counted ten times or more. This rearrangement joins TRBV5-1 to TRBJ2-7; a weak D match, TRBD2 (6 bases). This CDR3 has 14 amino acids. Trimming took off 4 bases at V and 0 bases at J, with 11 bases between the two ends. CDR1 and CDR2 (germline): SGHRS, YFSETQ. The CDR3 is CASSMDYRSYEQYF. CDR3 DNA: TGCGCCAGCAGCATGGACTACCGCTCCTACGAGCAGTACTTC.

This clonotype was seen many times. The gene calls are TRBV9 and TRBJ2-2, with D perhaps TRBD2 (6 bases). Germline V gene data show CDR1 as SGDLS and CDR2 as YYNGEE. The CDR3 runs 15 residues. V was shortened by 2 bases and J by 1 base, with 9 bases between the two germline ends. The CDR3 DNA is TGTGCCAGCAGCGTGGAGGGAAGGAACACCGGGGAGCTGTTTTTT. It translates to CASSVEGRNTGELFF.

This clonotype was observed at least ten times. The chain carries TRBV20-1 and TRBJ2-1, with 11 positions matching TRBD2. Unmatched junction bases numbered 10, after V lost 6 bases and J lost 0 bases. CDR1 and CDR2 (germline): DFQATT, SNEGSKA (reference sequence). This CDR3 contains 17 residues. The CDR3 loop reads CSALGLAGRPSYNEQFF. DNA for the CDR3: TGCAGTGCCCTAGGACTAGCGGGCCGACCCTCCTACAATGAGCAGTTCTTC.

This clonotype has a count of ten or more. The chain links TRBV5-1 to TRBJ2-1, with D uncertain. Trimming pared 5 bases from V and 0 bases from J, leaving 6 bases between. The CDR3 is 13 amino acids. Germline lookup yields CDR1 SGHRS and CDR2 YFSETQ. The CDR3 nucleotides are TGCGCCAGCAGGTCGCTCTCCTACAATGAGCAGTTCTTC. This sequence encodes CASRSLSYNEQFF.

This clonotype appeared many times. The gene calls are TRBV20-1 and TRBJ1-5; TRBD1 agrees at 7 bases. V trimming: 2 bases; J trimming: 2 bases; junction bases outside the gene matches: 3. Germline CDR1 and CDR2: DFQATT and SNEGSKA (reference sequence). The CDR3 is 14 amino acids. The CDR3 spells CSARHGTGNQPQHF. For the CDR3, the DNA is TGCAGTGCTAGACACGGGACAGGCAATCAGCCCCAGCATTTT.

This clonotype was counted at least ten times. The gene calls are TRBV9 and TRBJ2-3; no reliable D call. Germline V CDR1 and CDR2: SGDLS, YYNGEE. With 0 bases removed from V and 4 bases from J, the gap between germline ends came to 12 bases. The CDR3 is made up of 15 amino acids. CDR3 amino acids: CASSVAPRTADTQYF. The CDR3 nucleotides read TGTGCCAGCAGCGTAGCTCCCCGGACCGCAGATACGCAGTATTTT. The whole variable domain, filled in from reference TRBV9 and TRBJ2-3, reads DSGVTQTPKHLITATGQRVTLRCSPRSGDLSVYWYQQSLDQGLQFLIQYYNGEERAKGNILERFSAQQFPDLHSELNLSSLELGDSALYFCASSVAPRTADTQYFGPGTRLTVL.

This clonotype showed up many times. The chain is built from TRBV7-2 and TRBJ1-1, with D possibly TRBD1 on 5 matching bases. V was cut by 1 base and J by 0 bases, with 12 bases left in between. Germline V gene lookup returns CDR1 SGHTA and CDR2 FQGNSA. The CDR3 length is 16 residues. DNA for the CDR3: TGTGCCAGCAGCTTAGTAGTTTACAGGATGAACACTGAAGCTTTCTTT. This encodes CASSLVVYRMNTEAFF.

This clonotype occurred a few times. The rearrangement links TRBV30 to TRBJ2-2; 10 positions agree with TRBD2. Germline V gives CDR1 GTSNPN, CDR2 SVGIG (reference sequence). The CDR3 sequence is 14 residues long. V dropped 4 bases and J dropped 4; count of bases not matched to a gene: 3. The CDR3 DNA sequence: TGTGCCTGGAAGGGACTAGCGACCACCGGGGAGCTGTTTTTT. Its protein product is CAWKGLATTGELFF.

This clonotype was seen many times. This rearrangement joins TRBV7-8 to TRBJ1-5, with 7 bases fitting TRBD1. Looked up from germline, CDR1 is SGHVS and CDR2 is FQNEAQ. The V segment lost 5 bases and the J segment 14 bases; nucleotides outside the gene matches: 9. The CDR3 is 12 amino acids. The CDR3 DNA sequence: TGTGCCAGCAGCCCATACAGGGGAGTCAAGCATTTT. Translating gives CASSPYRGVKHF.

The sample holds many counts of this clonotype. The J gene is TRBJ1-6, the V gene TRBV12-5; D gene unclear. The CDR3 length is 13 residues. CDR1 LGHNT and CDR2 FRNRAP come from the germline V gene. V was cut by 1 base and J by 7 bases, with 5 bases left in between. The CDR3 nucleotides read TGTGCTAGTGGTTTGGGACAAAATTCACCCCTCCACTTT. It translates to CASGLGQNSPLHF.

The table lists this clonotype with many counts. The chain uses TRBV12-3 or TRBV12-4 and TRBJ1-4; weak D call: TRBD1 (6 bases). The CDR3 extends over 15 amino acids. V was clipped by 3 bases and J by 6 bases, with 14 bases between them. CDR3 bases: TGTGCCAGCAGTTTGGGGGCCCAGGCGGATGAAAAACTGTTTTTT. It yields the protein CASSLGAQADEKLFF.

V and J are TRBV12-2 and TRBJ2-7. TRBV12-2 is deemed a pseudogene. The CDR3 spans 11 residues. CDR3 sequence reads: CASRPPYEQYF. CDR3 DNA: TGTGCAAGTCGCCCTCCCTACGAGCAGTACTTC.

This clonotype was observed a handful of times. The rearrangement links TRBV7-2 to TRBJ2-6; 12 nucleotides align to TRBD2. CDR3 size: 17 residues. The germline V gene has CDR1 SGHTA and CDR2 FQGNSA. V was clipped by 5 bases and J by 1 base; unmatched bases: 3. CDR3: CASSLTSGGSGANVLTF. The CDR3 nucleotides read TGTGCCAGCAGCCTAACTAGCGGGGGGTCTGGGGCCAACGTCCTGACTTTC.

This clonotype was detected many times. V and J are TRBV20-1 and TRBJ1-4; TRBD1 matches at 7 bases. The CDR3 sequence is 13 residues long. V was clipped by 6 bases and J by 4 bases; unmatched bases: 5. The germline V gene encodes CDR1 DFQATT and CDR2 SNEGSKA (reference sequence). The CDR3 nucleotides read TGCAGTGCCTGGGGACAGATTAATGAAAAACTGTTTTTT. Translating gives CSAWGQINEKLFF.

For the CDR3, the DNA is TGTGCCATCAGTGAGACGGCTAGCGGGGGGCGGCGGGAGACCCAGTACTTC. It yields the protein CAISETASGGRRETQYF. The chain recombines TRBV10-3 with TRBJ2-5, with 11 bases that match TRBD2. The junction had 10 bases not matched to a gene; V was cut back by 2 bases and J by 5 bases. CDR1 is ENHRY and CDR2 is SYGVKD in the germline V gene. This CDR3 is 17 amino acids long.

Many counts were recorded for this clonotype. This chain links TRBV27 with TRBJ1-5; TRBD1 is a possible D gene (5 bases). Germline CDR1 is MNHEY and CDR2 is SMNVEV (reference sequence). The CDR3 has 15 amino acids. Trimming left V 6 bases short and J 0 bases short, with 12 bases between. CDR3 in DNA: TGTGCCAGCAGAAGGGACCTCTATAGCAATCAGCCCCAGCATTTT. This codes for CASRRDLYSNQPQHF.

This clonotype was recorded at least ten times. The V call is TRBV7-2, the J call TRBJ2-7; D not certain. CDR3 length equals 13 residues. Deletions cut 5 bases from V and 0 bases from J, with 8 bases between. From germline, CDR1 is SGHTA and CDR2 FQGNSA. CDR3 sequence: CASSRTTSYEQYF. In DNA, the CDR3 is TGTGCCAGCAGCCGGACCACCTCCTACGAGCAGTACTTC.